A selection of T cell receptor beta chains follows, all from one sample in a study of blood T cell repertoires in COVID-19. Assay used: immunoSEQ multiplex PCR; TCRdb lists only in-frame clones, some missing. The sample consists of some 390,000 clones, roughly 90% of them appearing once. The material sequenced was peripheral blood. Source of these receptors: a woman aged 35 to 49 with COVID-19, enrolled during active disease. CDR3s include the opening cysteine and the closing phenylalanine or tryptophan. A D gene is named only where the DNA matches it firmly. Rows may omit the clone size; those that give it use once, few, many or a size class.

cdr3_aa cdr3_nt j_call d_call clone_size v_call
CASSYQEAIVNEQFF TGCGCCAGCAGCTACCAAGAGGCGATTGTCAATGAGCAGTTCTTC TRBJ2-1 . . TRBV5-1
CASSLANEDQPQHF TGTGCCAGCAGCTTAGCTAACGAGGATCAGCCCCAGCATTTT TRBJ1-5 . . TRBV7-2
CASSVLAGGPYEQYF TGTGCTAGCAGCGTGCTAGCGGGAGGCCCCTACGAGCAGTACTTC TRBJ2-7 TRBD2 few TRBV7-7
CASSSGLAGGPEQFF TGTGCTAGCAGCTCGGGACTAGCGGGCGGACCTGAGCAGTTCTTC TRBJ2-1 TRBD2 . TRBV7-7
CASSSGQGLDYGYTF TGTGCCAGCAGCTCTGGACAGGGGTTAGACTATGGCTACACCTTC TRBJ1-2 TRBD1 . TRBV5-4
CASSPSGGAYNEQFF TGTGCCAGCAGTCCCAGCGGGGGGGCCTACAATGAGCAGTTCTTC TRBJ2-1 TRBD2 . TRBV6-6
CASRLAGGPGELFF TGCGCCAGCAGACTAGCGGGAGGTCCCGGGGAGCTGTTTTTT TRBJ2-2 TRBD2 . TRBV5-1
CASSQEGHRRFF TGTGCCAGCAGCCAAGAAGGACACCGGAGGTTTTTT TRBJ1-4 . . TRBV3-1/TRBV3-2
CASSIVGQNSPLHF TGTGCCAGTAGTATAGTGGGACAGAATTCACCCCTCCACTTT TRBJ1-6 TRBD1 few TRBV19
CASRPNRGGNYGYTF TGTGCCAGCAGACCTAACAGGGGTGGTAACTATGGCTACACCTTC TRBJ1-2 TRBD1 . TRBV7-2
CASSPWGGEGQPQHF TGTGCCAGCAGTCCCTGGGGGGGGGAAGGGCAGCCCCAGCATTTT TRBJ1-5 . . TRBV6-5
CASSLRQTNYGYTF TGTGCCAGCAGTTTAAGACAGACTAACTATGGCTACACCTTC TRBJ1-2 . . TRBV28
CASSLAGGVEKLFF TGTGCCAGCAGTTTGGCAGGGGGCGTCGAAAAACTGTTTTTT TRBJ1-4 TRBD1 . TRBV27